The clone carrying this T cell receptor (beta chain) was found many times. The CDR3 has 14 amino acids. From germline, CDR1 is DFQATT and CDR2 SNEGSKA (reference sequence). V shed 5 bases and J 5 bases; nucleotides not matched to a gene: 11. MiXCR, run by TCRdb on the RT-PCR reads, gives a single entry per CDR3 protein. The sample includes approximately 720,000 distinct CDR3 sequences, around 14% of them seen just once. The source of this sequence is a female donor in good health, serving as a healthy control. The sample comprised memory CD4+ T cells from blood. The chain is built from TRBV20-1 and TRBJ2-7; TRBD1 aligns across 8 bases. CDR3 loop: CSALGTGVGNEQYF. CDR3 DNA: TGCAGTGCTCTCGGGACAGGCGTAGGGAACGAGCAGTACTTC.